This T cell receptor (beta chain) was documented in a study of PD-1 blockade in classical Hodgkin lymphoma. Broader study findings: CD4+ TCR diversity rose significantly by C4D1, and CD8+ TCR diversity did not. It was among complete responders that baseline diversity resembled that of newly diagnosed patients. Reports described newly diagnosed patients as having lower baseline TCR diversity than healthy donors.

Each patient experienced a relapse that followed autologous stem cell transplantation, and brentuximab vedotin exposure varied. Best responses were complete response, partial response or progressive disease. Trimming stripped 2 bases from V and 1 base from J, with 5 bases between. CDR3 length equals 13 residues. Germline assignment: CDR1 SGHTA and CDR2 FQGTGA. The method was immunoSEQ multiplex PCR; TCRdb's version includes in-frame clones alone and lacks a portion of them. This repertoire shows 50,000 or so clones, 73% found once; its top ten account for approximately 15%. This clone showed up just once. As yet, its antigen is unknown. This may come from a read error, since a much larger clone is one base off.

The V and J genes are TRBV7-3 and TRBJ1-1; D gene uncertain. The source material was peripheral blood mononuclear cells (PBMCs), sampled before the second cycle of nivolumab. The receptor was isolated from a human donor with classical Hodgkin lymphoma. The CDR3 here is CASSLSGNTEAFF. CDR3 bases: TGTGCCAGCAGCTTATCCGGGAACACTGAAGCTTTCTTT.